This T cell receptor (beta chain) was recorded in a study of PD-1 blockade in classical Hodgkin lymphoma. About the research overall: Intravenous infusions of nivolumab 3 mg/kg reached patients every 2 weeks.

The CDR3 consists of 15 residues. V shed 10 bases, J shed 0 bases, and the junction held 8 bases outside the gene matches. Germline CDR1 reads LNHDA; CDR2 reads SQIVND (reference sequence). Findings and limits, study-wide: CD4+ but not CD8+ TCR diversity rose significantly by C4D1. The origin of the repertoire differences remains undefined, with disease activity or prior therapy as possible causes.

TCRdb's table, derived via immunoSEQ multiplex PCR, lists solely in-frame clones and lacks some. The table lists roughly 20,000 clones, less than 85% of them singletons, with about 6.3% in the top ten. As to this clone: Its antigen is unidentified.

The patients all showed relapse after autologous stem cell transplantation, while their brentuximab vedotin exposure varied. This chain uses TRBV19 with TRBJ1-5; 8 bases fit TRBD1. Sequenced material: peripheral blood mononuclear cells (PBMCs), taken at baseline. The receptor was isolated from a human donor with classical Hodgkin lymphoma. The CDR3 loop reads CATKLGQASNQPQHF. CDR3 coding DNA: TGTGCCACAAAACTGGGACAGGCTAGCAATCAGCCCCAGCATTTT.